These T cell receptor beta chains were read from a single sample in a study of T-cell memory formation after mild COVID-19. TCRdb analysed the 5' RACE reads with MiXCR anew, one entry per CDR3 protein. The top ten clones hold roughly a third of a sample with under 85,000 distinct CDR3 sequences, about 15% of them seen once. Specimen: PBMCs or a T cell subset sorted from them (not recorded which). The receptors derive from an adult woman who had mild COVID-19 (a few samples of this study predate the infection). Cell type and time point are not known. The CDR3 runs from the conserved cysteine through the conserved F or W. The order of the fields is CDR3 DNA, CDR3 protein, J gene, V gene, clone size, D gene. A D gene is named only where the DNA matches it firmly. Some rows have no size entry. The others give once, few or many, or a class for an expanded clone.

DNA: TGTGCCACCAGGTCTAGTACTAACTATGGCTACACCTTC
CDR3: CATRSSTNYGYTF
J: TRBJ1-2
V: TRBV24-1
size: NA
D: NA

DNA: TGTGCTAGTGGTTTGGGAAGCGCTGAAGCTTTCTTT
CDR3: CASGLGSAEAFF
J: TRBJ1-1
V: TRBV12-5
size: NA
D: NA

DNA: TGTGCCAGCAGCGGTCGGTTCCCCGGACCCGGCGATGAGCAGTTCTTC
CDR3: CASSGRFPGPGDEQFF
J: TRBJ2-1
V: TRBV21-1
size: NA
D: NA

DNA: TGTGCCAGCAGCTTAGCTTCAACGAGCTCCTACAATGAGCAGTTCTTC
CDR3: CASSLASTSSYNEQFF
J: TRBJ2-1
V: TRBV7-2
size: many
D: NA

DNA: TGTGCCACCAGTATCAGGAACACCGGGGAGCTGTTTTTT
CDR3: CATSIRNTGELFF
J: TRBJ2-2
V: TRBV24-1
size: NA
D: NA

DNA: TGCGCCAGCAGCTTAAACAATGAGCAGTTCTTC
CDR3: CASSLNNEQFF
J: TRBJ2-1
V: TRBV4-1
size: many
D: NA

DNA: TGCAGTGCTAGTCGATCGAACACTGAAGCTTTCTTT
CDR3: CSASRSNTEAFF
J: TRBJ1-1
V: TRBV20-1
size: few
D: NA

DNA: TGCGCCAGCAGCTTGGCCGCGGGGACCCTGGGCGAGCAGTACTTC
CDR3: CASSLAAGTLGEQYF
J: TRBJ2-7
V: TRBV5-1
size: few
D: NA

DNA: TGTGCCAGCAGAAACTTTGGGGTAGGTGAAGCTTTCTTT
CDR3: CASRNFGVGEAFF
J: TRBJ1-1
V: TRBV6-2/TRBV6-3
size: NA
D: NA

DNA: TGCAGGCCTCCGTGGGGGGTACACACAGATACGCAGTATTTT
CDR3: CRPPWGVHTDTQYF
J: TRBJ2-3
V: TRBV20-1
size: few
D: NA

DNA: TGCGCCAGCAGCCAAGTAGATCTTCCTAGCCTCGGCGTCTCCTACAATGAGCAGTTCTTC
CDR3: CASSQVDLPSLGVSYNEQFF
J: TRBJ2-1
V: TRBV4-1
size: few
D: NA

DNA: TGCGCCAGCAGCCAAGGGTCTAGCGCGGGCACAGATACGCAGTATTTT
CDR3: CASSQGSSAGTDTQYF
J: TRBJ2-3
V: TRBV4-1
size: few
D: NA

DNA: TGCGCCAGCAGCCAAGATGGGGGCACTGAAGCTTTCTTT
CDR3: CASSQDGGTEAFF
J: TRBJ1-1
V: TRBV4-1
size: few
D: NA

DNA: TGTGCCAGCAGCTTAGATCGAGGACAGGGCTCCTACGAGCAGTACTTC
CDR3: CASSLDRGQGSYEQYF
J: TRBJ2-7
V: TRBV7-6
size: few
D: TRBD1

DNA: TGCGCCAGCAGCTTGGGAGTATCAGGGAATGAGCAGTTCTTC
CDR3: CASSLGVSGNEQFF
J: TRBJ2-1
V: TRBV5-1
size: few
D: NA

DNA: TGTGCCAGCAGCTTAGTAAATTCCCCCGCGGAAGGCTACACCTTC
CDR3: CASSLVNSPAEGYTF
J: TRBJ1-2
V: TRBV7-9
size: NA
D: NA

DNA: TGTGCCAGCAGTTCCTATGGACTAGCGGGAGGAACAGATACGCAGTATTTT
CDR3: CASSSYGLAGGTDTQYF
J: TRBJ2-3
V: TRBV6-5
size: once
D: TRBD2

DNA: TGTGCCAGCAGCTTTGAGCGGGAGGGCCTGCACTTC
CDR3: CASSFEREGLHF
J: TRBJ2-5
V: TRBV7-2
size: medium-sized
D: TRBD2

DNA: TGTGCCACAGGAACTAGCGGGTACAATGAGCAGTTCTTC
CDR3: CATGTSGYNEQFF
J: TRBJ2-1
V: TRBV6-5
size: few
D: TRBD2

DNA: TGCGCCAGCAGCCAATTACAGGGGGTAGACCAGCCCCAGCATTTT
CDR3: CASSQLQGVDQPQHF
J: TRBJ1-5
V: TRBV4-1
size: few
D: TRBD1

DNA: TGTGCCAGCGAGGGCGGGACAGGGTATACCGGGGAGCTGTTTTTT
CDR3: CASEGGTGYTGELFF
J: TRBJ2-2
V: TRBV2
size: few
D: TRBD1

DNA: TGCGCCAGCAGCCAAGTTGGAGAGCGAAACACAGATACGCAGTATTTT
CDR3: CASSQVGERNTDTQYF
J: TRBJ2-3
V: TRBV4-1
size: NA
D: NA

DNA: TGTGCCGGGCTAGCGGGAGTTACGCAGTATTTT
CDR3: CAGLAGVTQYF
J: TRBJ2-3
V: TRBV7-2
size: NA
D: TRBD2

DNA: TGTGCCAGCAACCCAGTTAGCACAGATACGCAGTATTTT
CDR3: CASNPVSTDTQYF
J: TRBJ2-3
V: TRBV9
size: few
D: NA

DNA: TGTGCCAGCACCTTGGGGACAGGGGTTCAGCCCCAGCATTTT
CDR3: CASTLGTGVQPQHF
J: TRBJ1-5
V: TRBV12-3/TRBV12-4
size: NA
D: TRBD1

DNA: TGTGCCTGGAGCGGGATGGCTCGGGGCACCGGGGAGCTGTTTTTT
CDR3: CAWSGMARGTGELFF
J: TRBJ2-2
V: TRBV30
size: few
D: NA

DNA: TGTGCCAGCAGCTTTCGGGGGGAGCAGTTCTTC
CDR3: CASSFRGEQFF
J: TRBJ2-1
V: TRBV7-9
size: few
D: NA

DNA: TGTGCCAGCAGCGGGGTTGGGAATGAGCAGTTCTTC
CDR3: CASSGVGNEQFF
J: TRBJ2-1
V: TRBV6-5
size: few
D: NA

DNA: TGTGCCAGCCGCACAGGTAGCACAGATACGCAGTATTTT
CDR3: CASRTGSTDTQYF
J: TRBJ2-3
V: TRBV9
size: few
D: NA